Listed below are T cell receptor beta chains from one sample, sequenced in a study of OX40 agonist ivuxolimab in advanced cancers. The table came from immunoSEQ multiplex PCR; TCRdb's copy has only in-frame clones and leaves some out. This sample yields approximately 90,000 clones, of which about 90% are seen a single time; more than 8.5% belongs to the top ten. The starting material was CD4+ or CD8+ T cells sorted from blood, obtained in a trial of the OX40 agonist ivuxolimab. These receptors came from an adult with an advanced solid tumor such as melanoma, head and neck, liver or kidney cancer. Both conserved end residues are part of each CDR3. A D gene is named only where the DNA matches it firmly. Clone sizes are given selectively: once, few, many, or a class where the clone is expanded.

D gene,J gene,V gene,clone size,CDR3 DNA,CDR3 protein
.,TRBJ2-3,TRBV19,.,TGTGCCAGTAGTACGACAGATACGCAGTATTTT,CASSTTDTQYF
.,TRBJ1-5,TRBV4-1,.,TGCGCCAGCAGCCAAGGGTACCCGCGACACTATAGCAATCAGCCCCAGCATTTT,CASSQGYPRHYSNQPQHF
.,TRBJ2-7,TRBV6-6,.,TGTGCCAGCAGTTACTCGAGGCGGACTACCTACGAGCAGTACTTC,CASSYSRRTTYEQYF
.,TRBJ1-5,TRBV4-1,.,TGCGCCAGCAGCCAAGTACAACTTTACCCCCAGCCCCAGCATTTT,CASSQVQLYPQPQHF
TRBD2,TRBJ2-5,TRBV9,.,TGTGCCAGCAGCGGTCCAACTAGCGGGAGTGATTTGTGGACCCAGTACTTC,CASSGPTSGSDLWTQYF
TRBD2,TRBJ2-1,TRBV28,.,TGTGCCAGCAGTTTATCTCTAGCGGGGCCGAACAATGAGCAGTTCTTC,CASSLSLAGPNNEQFF
TRBD2,TRBJ2-3,TRBV18,.,TGTGCCAGCTCACCAGGACTGGGAGGGGCAGATACGCAGTATTTT,CASSPGLGGADTQYF
.,TRBJ1-3,TRBV2,.,TGTGCCAGCAGTGAACCAGTGGGGGGGGCTGGAAACACCATATATTTT,CASSEPVGGAGNTIYF
TRBD2,TRBJ2-1,TRBV7-3,.,TGTGCCAGCAGCTCCGGGACTAGTGAGGGGAATGAGCAGTTCTTC,CASSSGTSEGNEQFF
.,TRBJ1-5,TRBV19,.,TGTGCCAGTGTACAGGGTTATAGCAATCAGCCCCAGCATTTT,CASVQGYSNQPQHF
.,TRBJ1-2,TRBV7-9,.,TGTGCCAGCAGCCCCCGCCTCGGGGACTTAGGCTACACCTTC,CASSPRLGDLGYTF
TRBD1,TRBJ1-6,TRBV27,once,TGTGCCAGCAGACAGGGGACGTATAATTCACCCCTCCACTTT,CASRQGTYNSPLHF
.,TRBJ2-2,TRBV27,.,TGTGCCAGCAGTCTTTGGGGGGACACCGGGGAGCTGTTTTTT,CASSLWGDTGELFF
TRBD2,TRBJ2-7,TRBV6-1,.,TGTGCCAGCAGTAATCTAGCGGGAGGCATCTACGAGCAGTACTTC,CASSNLAGGIYEQYF
.,TRBJ2-7,TRBV6-1,.,TGTGCCAGCAGCCCGATGCAAGTTCGGGTCGAGCAGTACTTC,CASSPMQVRVEQYF
.,TRBJ2-1,TRBV25-1,.,TGTGCCAGCAGTGGCCACAATGAGCAGTTCTTC,CASSGHNEQFF
.,TRBJ2-7,TRBV9,once,TGTGCCAGCAGCGTCTCTGTTGGGGGAGCCTACGAGCAGTACTTC,CASSVSVGGAYEQYF
.,TRBJ1-1,TRBV9,.,TGTGCCAGCAGCGCGGGGGGGTTCATGAACACTGAAGCTTTCTTT,CASSAGGFMNTEAFF
.,TRBJ1-3,TRBV6-1,.,TGTGCCAGCACCGAGGGAGGGGCTGGAAACACCATATATTTT,CASTEGGAGNTIYF
.,TRBJ2-2,TRBV10-3,.,TGTGCCATCAGTGAGGCGGCTCCCGGGGAGCTGTTTTTT,CAISEAAPGELFF
TRBD1,TRBJ2-7,TRBV6-1,.,TGTGCCAGCACGGCCAGGGGGTACAACGAGCAGTACTTC,CASTARGYNEQYF
TRBD2,TRBJ2-2,TRBV6-4,once,TGTGCCAGCAGAGCGGGAGAGGGGACCGGGGAGCTGTTTTTT,CASRAGEGTGELFF